The entry below describes one T cell receptor (beta chain). Antigen specificity is unknown. Since all of the isolated RNA was reverse transcribed, expressed TCRB transcripts were what got sequenced. The method was immunoSEQ multiplex PCR; TCRdb's version includes in-frame clones alone and lacks a portion of them. The sample contains hundreds of thousands of clones, about 14% of which appear only once. This sample is part of a study of beta chain features in type 1 diabetes. Study-wide results and limits: The naive, central memory and Treg TCRB repertoires showed an apparent similarity that was greater among patients than among healthy donors.

The V gene's germline CDR1 is LNHNV and CDR2 YYDKDF (reference sequence). The germline V and J ends were trimmed by 0 bases and 6 bases, with 3 bases remaining between them. This CDR3 contains 12 residues. This receptor was obtained from a man aged 25-45 years in good health. Sample: naive CD4+ T cells from blood. The V call is TRBV15, the J call TRBJ1-5; D unclear. CDR3 in DNA: TGTGCCACCAGCAGAGAGAGTCAGCCCCAGCATTTT. Translating gives CATSRESQPQHF. Using reference TRBV15 and TRBJ1-5 for the parts outside the CDR3, the full variable domain is DAMVIQNPRYQVTQFGKPVTLSCSQTLNHNVMYWYQQKSSQAPKLLFHYYDKDFNNEADTPDNFQSRRPNTSFCFLDIRSPGLGDTAMYLCATSRESQPQHFGDGTRLSIL.